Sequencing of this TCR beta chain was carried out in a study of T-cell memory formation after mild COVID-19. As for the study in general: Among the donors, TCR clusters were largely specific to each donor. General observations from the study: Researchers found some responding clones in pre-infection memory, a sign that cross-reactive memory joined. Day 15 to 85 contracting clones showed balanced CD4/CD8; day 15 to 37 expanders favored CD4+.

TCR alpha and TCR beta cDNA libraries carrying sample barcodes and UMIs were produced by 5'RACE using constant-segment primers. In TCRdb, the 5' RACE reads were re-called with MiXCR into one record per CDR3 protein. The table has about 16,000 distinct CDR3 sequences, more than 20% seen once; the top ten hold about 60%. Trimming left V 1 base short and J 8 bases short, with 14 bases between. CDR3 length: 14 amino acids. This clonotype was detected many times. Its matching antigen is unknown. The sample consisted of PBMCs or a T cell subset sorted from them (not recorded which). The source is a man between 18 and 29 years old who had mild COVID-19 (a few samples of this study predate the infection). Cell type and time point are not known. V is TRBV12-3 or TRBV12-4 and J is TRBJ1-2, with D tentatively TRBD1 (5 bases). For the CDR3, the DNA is TGTGCCAGCAGTTTAGAGGGAAGAGGGGAAGGCTACACCTTC. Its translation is CASSLEGRGEGYTF.